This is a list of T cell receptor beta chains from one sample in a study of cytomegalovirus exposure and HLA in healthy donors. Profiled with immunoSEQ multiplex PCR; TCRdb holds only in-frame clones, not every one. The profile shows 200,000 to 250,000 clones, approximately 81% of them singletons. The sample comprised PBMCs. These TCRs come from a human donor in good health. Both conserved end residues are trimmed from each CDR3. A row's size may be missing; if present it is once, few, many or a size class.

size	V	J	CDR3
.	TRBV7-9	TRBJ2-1	ASSLGAIPEQF
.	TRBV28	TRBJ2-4	ASSLSASGRTKNIQY
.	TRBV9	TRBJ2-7	ASSPLDGEGEQY
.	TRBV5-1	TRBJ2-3	ASSLRASGPTDTQY
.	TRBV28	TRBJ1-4	ASARLHGTGYEKLF
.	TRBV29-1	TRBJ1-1	SGDRGETEAF
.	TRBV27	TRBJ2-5	ASSTDRGQETQY
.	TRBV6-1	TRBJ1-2	ASSPGYPYGYT
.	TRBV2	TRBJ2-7	ASIKGQSPYEQY
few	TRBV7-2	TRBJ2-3	ASSFGTLGDLGLISQY
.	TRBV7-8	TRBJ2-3	ASSSLSGRDTQY
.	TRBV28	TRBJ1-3	ASSRQGNTIY
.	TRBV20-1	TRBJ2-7	SARTGYEQY
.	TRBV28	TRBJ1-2	ASSLAGQNYGYT
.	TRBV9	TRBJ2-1	ASSVGQLRNNEQF
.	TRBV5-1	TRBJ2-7	ASSLIPSSYEQY
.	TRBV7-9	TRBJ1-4	SSSLYIRSGHGEKLF
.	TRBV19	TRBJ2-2	ASSIRGPGELF
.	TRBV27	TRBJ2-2	ASSLRRNTGELF
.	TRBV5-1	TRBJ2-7	ASSLERGREQY
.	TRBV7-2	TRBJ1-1	ASSLWAIDTEAF
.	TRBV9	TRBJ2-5	ASSVAQGWTQY
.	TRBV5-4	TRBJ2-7	ASSLVWAPEQY
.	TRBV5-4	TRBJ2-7	ASSQTSGSSYEQY
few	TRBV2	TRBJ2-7	ASSTWTNQDEQY
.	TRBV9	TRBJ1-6	ASSALRVANSPLH
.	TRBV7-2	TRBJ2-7	ASSLEGTGRSYEQY
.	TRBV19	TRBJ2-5	ASSSTSGRGETQY
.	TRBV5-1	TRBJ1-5	ASSFGTGGVHQPQH
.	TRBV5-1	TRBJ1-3	ASSLGPTGHPEDIIY
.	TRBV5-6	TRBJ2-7	ASSGGTGHYEQY
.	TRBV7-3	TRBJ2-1	ASSPFREGLAGDNEQF
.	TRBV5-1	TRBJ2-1	ASSPQLAGDNEQF
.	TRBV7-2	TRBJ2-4	ASSLPGLAGVAAKNIQY